This T cell receptor (beta chain) comes out of a study of shared clonotypes between healthy human individuals. Study conclusions and caveats: The genetic and exposure-history diversity represented was limited by few donors.

Trimming took off 4 bases at V and 8 bases at J, with 11 bases between the two ends. The CDR3 sequence is 12 residues long. Germline V gene sequence: CDR1 KGHSY, CDR2 FQNENV. Original handling: ImmunoSEQ output lacked quality scores and full-length reads, limiting matched filtering. Sequenced by immunoSEQ multiplex PCR; TCRdb stores in-frame clones only, minus some. That table gives V, J and clone size, and the DNA gave D and trimming. The table lists hundreds of thousands of clones, around 86% of them singletons. The table lists this clone with a few counts. Its antigen remains unidentified. The V gene is TRBV16, the J gene TRBJ1-2; D is undetermined. The clonotype was recovered from a man between 18 and 35 years old in good health. Sequencing used memory CD8+ T cells sorted from blood. As to subset: CD45RO+ cells pooled with CCR7-negative TemRA cells. The DNA for the CDR3 is TGTGCCAGCAGCCCCACTTCGGACGGCTACACCTTC. Amino acid sequence: CASSPTSDGYTF.